The text below deals with one TCR beta chain. Its target is not known. The sample comes from a study of cytomegalovirus exposure and HLA in healthy donors. The study, taken as a whole, reports: Researchers reported in a later analysis that common viral pathogens appeared linked to several top clusters.

This PCR relied on a set of 60 Vbeta primers and 13 Jbeta primers. The protocol was immunoSEQ multiplex PCR, while the TCRdb copy is restricted to in-frame clones and leaves out a portion. This table has 150,000 or so clones, about 75% appearing once. The CDR3 has 15 amino acids. The V gene's germline CDR1 is SGHRS and CDR2 YFSETQ. The ends lost 5 bases at V and 0 bases at J; junction bases unmatched: 5. V usage is TRBV5-1 and J usage is TRBJ1-2, with 9 positions matching TRBD1. Sequencing was carried out using PBMCs. This receptor was identified in a male donor in good health and CMV-seronegative. The CDR3 nucleotides are TGCGCCAGCAGTTCAGGGGACAGGGCTAACTATGGCTACACCTTC. Translating it yields CASSSGDRANYGYTF. Combining the CDR3 with reference TRBV5-1 and TRBJ1-2 gives the whole variable domain KAGVTQTPRYLIKTRGQQVTLSCSPISGHRSVSWYQQTPGQGLQFLFEYFSETQRNKGNFPGRFSGRQFSNSRSEMNVSTLELGDSALYLCASSSGDRANYGYTFGSGTRLTVV.